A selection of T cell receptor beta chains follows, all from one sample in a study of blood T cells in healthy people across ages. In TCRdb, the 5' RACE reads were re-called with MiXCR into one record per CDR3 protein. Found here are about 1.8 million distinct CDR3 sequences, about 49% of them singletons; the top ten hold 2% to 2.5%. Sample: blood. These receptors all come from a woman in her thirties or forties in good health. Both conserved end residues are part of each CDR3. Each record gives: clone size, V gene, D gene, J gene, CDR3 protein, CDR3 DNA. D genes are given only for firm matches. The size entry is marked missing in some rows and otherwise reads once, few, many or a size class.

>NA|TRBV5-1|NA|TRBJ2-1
CASRPMVGTTLTGEQFF
TGCGCCAGCAGACCAATGGTAGGGACAACACTCACGGGTGAGCAGTTCTTC
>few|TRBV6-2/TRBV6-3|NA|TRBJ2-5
CASSRVQGASGETQYF
TGTGCCAGCAGTAGGGTCCAAGGGGCCTCGGGAGAGACCCAGTACTTC
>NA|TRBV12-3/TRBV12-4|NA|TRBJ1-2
CASSLAMHYGYTF
TGTGCCAGCAGTTTAGCCATGCACTATGGCTACACCTTC
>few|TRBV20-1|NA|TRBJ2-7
CSARDWRLAYEQYF
TGCAGTGCTAGAGATTGGAGGTTAGCCTACGAGCAGTACTTC
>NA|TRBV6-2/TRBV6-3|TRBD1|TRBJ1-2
CASTKGQDYGYTF
TGTGCCAGCACAAAGGGACAGGACTATGGCTACACCTTC
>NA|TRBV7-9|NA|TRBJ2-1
CASSPQGDRGQFF
TGTGCCAGCAGCCCCCAGGGAGATCGGGGGCAGTTCTTC
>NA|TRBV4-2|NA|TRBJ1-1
CASSQVSLVNTEAFF
TGTGCCAGCAGCCAAGTATCCCTAGTGAACACTGAAGCTTTCTTT
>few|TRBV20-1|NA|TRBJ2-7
CSAETLRDTYEQYF
TGCAGTGCGGAGACTCTCCGGGACACCTACGAGCAGTACTTC
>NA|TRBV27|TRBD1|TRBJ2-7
CASSSGGAVAYEQYF
TGTGCCAGCAGTTCAGGGGGCGCTGTAGCCTACGAGCAGTACTTC
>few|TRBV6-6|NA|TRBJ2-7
CASSYAPGYEQYF
TGTGCCAGCAGTTACGCGCCGGGCTACGAGCAGTACTTC
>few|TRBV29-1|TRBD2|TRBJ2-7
CSAASGGESEQYF
TGCAGCGCAGCTAGCGGGGGGGAAAGTGAGCAGTACTTC
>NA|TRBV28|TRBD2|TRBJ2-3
CASSDSGGPRTDTQYF
TGTGCCAGCAGTGATAGCGGGGGGCCTCGCACAGATACGCAGTATTTT
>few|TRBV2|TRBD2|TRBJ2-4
CASNNGLDTNIQYF
TGTGCCAGCAACAACGGACTAGACACTAACATTCAGTACTTC
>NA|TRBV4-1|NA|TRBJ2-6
CASSPSPGVGASGANVLTF
TGCGCCAGCAGCCCGAGCCCCGGGGTAGGGGCCTCTGGGGCCAACGTCCTGACTTTC
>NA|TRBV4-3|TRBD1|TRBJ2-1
CASSQERDSLSYNEQFF
TGCGCCAGCAGCCAAGAAAGGGACAGCCTCTCCTACAATGAGCAGTTCTTC
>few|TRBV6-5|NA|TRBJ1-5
CASREDSGWNQPQHF
TGTGCCAGCAGGGAGGATTCAGGGTGGAATCAGCCCCAGCATTTT
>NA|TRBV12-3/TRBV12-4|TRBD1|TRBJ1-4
CASSLGAGGQEKLFF
TGTGCCAGCAGTTTGGGGGCAGGGGGCCAGGAAAAACTGTTTTTT
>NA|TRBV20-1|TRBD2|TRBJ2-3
CSAREGGLAGGDTQYF
TGCAGTGCTAGAGAAGGGGGACTAGCGGGGGGAGATACGCAGTATTTT
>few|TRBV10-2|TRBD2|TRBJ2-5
CASTAVGGETQYF
TGCGCCAGCACCGCGGTCGGGGGGGAGACCCAGTACTTC
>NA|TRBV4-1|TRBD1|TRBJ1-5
CASSKGQGPSNQPQHF
TGCGCCAGCAGCAAAGGACAGGGACCTAGCAATCAGCCCCAGCATTTT
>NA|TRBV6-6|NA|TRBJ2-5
CASSYPEQEAQYF
TGTGCCAGCAGTTACCCGGAACAAGAGGCCCAGTACTTC
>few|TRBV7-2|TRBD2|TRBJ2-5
CASSFLGSTSGRETQYF
TGTGCCAGCAGCTTCCTCGGCTCGACTAGCGGAAGAGAGACCCAGTACTTC
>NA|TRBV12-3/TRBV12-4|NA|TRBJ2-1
CASSSGKQFF
TGTGCCAGCAGTTCAGGGAAGCAGTTCTTC
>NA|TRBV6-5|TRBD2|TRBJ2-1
CASSYRLAAYNEQFF
TGTGCCAGCAGTTATCGACTAGCGGCATACAATGAGCAGTTCTTC
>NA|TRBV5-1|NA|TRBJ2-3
CASSAQVRDTQYF
TGCGCCAGCAGCGCCCAGGTGAGAGATACGCAGTATTTT
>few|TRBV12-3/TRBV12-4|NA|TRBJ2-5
CASSSRLGEQYF
TGTGCCAGCAGTTCCCGGTTAGGGGAGCAGTACTTC